This T cell receptor (beta chain) was captured by sequencing in a study of blood T cell repertoires in COVID-19 (dated by TCRdb to the early 2020s). The study in broad terms: Samples from collaborators originated in the United States, Italy and Spain and spanned both the acute and convalescent phases of COVID-19. The prospective study material was composed of cDNA or gDNA derived from T cells, B-cell-depleted T cells, or PBMCs. Deeply sampled blood TCRbeta repertoires from subjects exposed to, actively infected with, or recovered from COVID-19 were included in the dataset. The repertoires were released in a freely available public database meant as a resource for research on the immune response to SARS-CoV-2. The samples were drawn from two sources: the first 160 participants of the ongoing ImmuneRACE study, and 1,000 to 1,500 subjects contributed by 6 global collaborators. The sample metadata nearly always contained a de-identified subject ID, COVID-19 status, age in years and sex. Where HLA class I and class II types were available, the types were taken from metadata supplied by the sample provider, not from assay-based typing.

General study outcomes and caveats: The amount of clinical and demographic metadata varied by source and participant and was provided uncurated.

Each collaborating institution followed its own protocols to collect whole blood in K2EDTA tubes. For TCRbeta analysis, collaborators shipped samples in one of three forms: frozen whole blood, isolated PBMCs, or DNA extracted from either of those sample types. TCRbeta CDR3 regions were amplified from genomic DNA using the immunoSEQ Assay, a bias-controlled multiplex PCR. Per the original workflow: The number of nucleated cells in each sample was estimated by amplification of reference gene primers within the assay. Sequence reads were collapsed and filtered to measure the absolute abundance of every unique TCRbeta CDR3 rearrangement. For each sample, productive Simpson clonality was calculated as the square root of Simpson's diversity index over productive rearrangements. The source is immuneACCESS, and TCRdb retained only in-frame sequences with V and J called. Part of the clones is not carried over; for the studies checked, unresolved V genes explain less than half of this, and the remainder is unexplained. V and J calls and clone size follow that table, whereas D and trimming were derived from the DNA. The sample table holds tens of thousands of clones, of which more than 75% were seen once. 1.3% to 1.5% of the sample lies in the top ten.

V gives up 2 bases and J gives up 0 bases, and the segment between their germline ends measures 5 bases. CDR1 KGHSH and CDR2 LQKENI are derived from the germline V gene. The cysteine opens and the phenylalanine closes a CDR3 of 14 amino acids. Solely the CDR3 DNA is kept, with 42 bases framed from the first base. On this clone: Its antigen specificity is not known. No much larger clone is present one base from it, and per-base qualities are unavailable.

Sequences were obtained from peripheral blood. The TCR was taken from a man in his fifties with acute or convalescent COVID-19. The rearrangement joined TRBV18 to TRBJ1-5, with the D gene uncertain. For the CDR3, the sequence is CASSPSNSNQPQHF. In nucleotides, the sequence is TGTGCCAGCTCACCATCTAATAGCAATCAGCCCCAGCATTTT. Reference TRBV18 and TRBJ1-5 genes cover what lies past the CDR3, so the full variable domain is NAGVMQNPRHLVRRRGQEARLRCSPMKGHSHVYWYRQLPEEGLKFMVYLQKENIIDESGMPKERFSAEFPKEGPSILRIQQVVRGDSAAYFCASSPSNSNQPQHFGDGTRLSIL.